The 21 T cell receptor beta chains below all came from one sample that was sequenced in a study of T-cell memory formation after mild COVID-19. TCRdb reprocessed the 5' RACE reads via MiXCR and lists one record per CDR3 protein. The sample holds under 350,000 distinct CDR3 sequences, 15% to 20% seen once. The specimen was PBMCs or a T cell subset sorted from them (not recorded which). All receptors come from a man aged 18 to 29 who had mild COVID-19 (a few samples of this study predate the infection). Cell type and time point are not known.

The table lists this clonotype with a few counts. The J gene is TRBJ1-5, the V gene TRBV24-1; D possibly corresponds to TRBD1 (5 bases). V was pared by 3 bases and J by 1 base, with 9 bases between. The CDR3 covers 15 residues. Germline CDR1 reads KGHDR; CDR2 reads SFDVKD. CDR3 sequence reads: CATSDGQGSNQPQHF. Written as DNA, the CDR3 is TGTGCCACCAGTGATGGACAAGGAAGCAATCAGCCCCAGCATTTT.

This chain uses TRBV6-5 with TRBJ2-3; 13 bases agree with TRBD2. Looked up from germline, CDR1 is MNHEY and CDR2 is SVGAGI. The CDR3 is made up of 17 amino acids. With 0 bases clipped from V and 5 bases from J, the junction kept 5 bases outside the gene matches. The CDR3 sequence is CASSYSGLAGAGDTQYF. The CDR3 coding sequence is TGTGCCAGCAGTTACTCCGGACTAGCGGGGGCCGGAGATACGCAGTATTTT.

The CDR3 spells CASSQESSSGQLYGYTF. CDR3 in DNA: TGTGCCAGCAGCCAAGAATCAAGCTCGGGACAGCTATATGGCTACACCTTC. The V gene is TRBV4-2, the J gene TRBJ1-2, with 7 positions matching TRBD1. CDR1 and CDR2 (germline): LGHNA, YNFKEQ. The trim removed 0 bases at V and 5 bases at J, leaving 12 bases unmatched. This CDR3 comprises 17 residues.

The rearrangement joins TRBV11-2 to TRBJ2-7, with D possibly TRBD1 on 5 matching bases. Germline loops: CDR1 SGHAT, CDR2 FQNNGV. This CDR3 spans 13 amino acids. The V gene lost 5 bases and the J gene lost 0 bases, with 8 bases spanning the gap. The CDR3 sequence is CASSATVSYEQYV. As DNA, the CDR3 is TGTGCCAGCAGCGCGACAGTCTCCTACGAGCAGTACGTC.

The sample holds a few counts of this clonotype. The chain joins TRBV29-1 to TRBJ2-5; D is possibly TRBD1 or TRBD2 (6 bases each). Germline V gene lookup returns CDR1 SQVTM and CDR2 ANQGSEA. The length of the CDR3 is 12 residues. The CDR3 sequence: CTGGGDQETQYF. The CDR3 DNA is TGCACCGGAGGGGGTGATCAAGAGACCCAGTACTTC.

The chain recombines TRBV29-1 with TRBJ2-5; 8 bases fit TRBD2. Germline values: CDR1 SQVTM, CDR2 ANQGSEA. J lost 2 bases, V lost 4 bases, and 3 bases had no gene match. The CDR3 runs to 13 residues. This CDR3 is CSVAGRGQETQYF. In DNA, the CDR3 is TGCAGCGTTGCCGGGAGGGGGCAAGAGACCCAGTACTTC.

The rearrangement links TRBV4-3 to TRBJ1-3; the D is unclear. V was shortened by 1 base and J by 4 bases, with 8 bases between the two germline ends. The CDR3 totals 14 residues. CDR1 is LGHNA, CDR2 YSLEER, per germline. Here the CDR3 reads CASSQGNGGNTIYF. The CDR3 DNA reads as TGCGCCAGCAGCCAAGGGAATGGGGGAAACACCATATATTTT.

The V gene is TRBV4-3, the J gene TRBJ2-5, with TRBD2 matching 9 bases. V was clipped by 4 bases and J by 5 bases; unmatched bases: 8. CDR1 is LGHNA and CDR2 is YSLEER in the germline V gene. The CDR3 totals 15 residues. The CDR3 is CASSRHQRGAETQYF. The DNA for the CDR3 is TGCGCCAGCAGCCGCCACCAGCGGGGGGCGGAGACCCAGTACTTC.

The chain carries TRBV6-5 and TRBJ1-1; 9 bases map to TRBD1. Germline V gives CDR1 MNHEY, CDR2 SVGAGI. With V trimmed by 0 bases and J by 6 bases, 5 bases remained unmatched. The CDR3 contains 15 residues. The CDR3 nucleotides are TGTGCCAGCAGTTACTCACAGGGGGCAGGGGCTGAAGCTTTCTTT. It encodes CASSYSQGAGAEAFF.

CDR3 sequence reads: CASSVALAGGRRTGELFF. The DNA for the CDR3 is TGTGCCAGCAGCGTAGCACTAGCGGGGGGGCGTCGTACCGGGGAGCTGTTTTTT. The rearrangement links TRBV9 to TRBJ2-2; 13 positions agree with TRBD2. Germline CDR1 reads SGDLS; CDR2 reads YYNGEE. The CDR3 has 18 amino acids. V dropped 0 bases and J dropped 5; count of bases not matched to a gene: 7.

The V and J genes are TRBV20-1 and TRBJ2-6; D is perhaps TRBD1 (6 bases). V lost 5 bases and J lost 3, with 11 bases in between. The V gene's germline CDR1 is DFQATT and CDR2 SNEGSKA (reference sequence). The CDR3 is 14 amino acids. CDR3 DNA sequence: TGCAGTGCTTGGACAGCCGTTGGGGCCAACGTCCTGACTTTC. The encoded protein is CSAWTAVGANVLTF.

This clonotype came up a few times. This chain uses TRBV10-3 with TRBJ2-1, with D possibly matching TRBD1 (6 bases). V was pared by 8 bases and J by 6 bases, with 14 bases between. The CDR3 runs to 13 residues. Germline CDR1 reads ENHRY; CDR2 reads SYGVKD. DNA of the CDR3: TGTGCCATCGGGTTTCAGGGGCGCAATGAGCAGTTCTTC. The encoded protein is CAIGFQGRNEQFF.

This clonotype was observed at least ten times. The DNA is omitted, as the CDR3 cannot be located on it reliably, and the CDR3 follows TCRdb's listing. The rearrangement links TRBV3-1 to TRBJ1-1; the table assigns TRBD1, which was not confirmed against the DNA. The CDR3 has 14 residues if both end residues are counted. CDR1 is LGHDT, CDR2 YNNKEL, per germline (reference sequence). CDR3 in amino acids: CASSPLRAGGEAFF.

This clonotype was seen only a few times. The chain carries TRBV2 and TRBJ2-7, with 12 bases identical to TRBD2. This CDR3 is built from 13 residues. Trimming took 8 bases from V and 5 from J; bases not matched to a gene: 4. Looked up from germline, CDR1 is SNHLY and CDR2 is FYNNEI. This chain's CDR3 is CASRTSGDHEQYV. As DNA, the CDR3 is TGTGCCAGCCGGACTAGCGGGGACCACGAGCAGTACGTC.

This rearrangement joins TRBV3-1 to TRBJ2-3, with 15 bases aligning to TRBD2. Germline CDR1 reads LGHDT; CDR2 reads YNNKEL (reference sequence). This CDR3 is 18 amino acids long. Losses at the gene ends were 4 bases for V and 3 bases for J; bases not matched to a gene: 8. CDR3 DNA: TGTGCCAGCAGCCCCAAGAGGACTAGCGGGGGGGCAACAGATACGCAGTATTTT. Encoded protein: CASSPKRTSGGATDTQYF.

The DNA for the CDR3 is TGTGCCAGCAGCTCGGACAGGGTAGGATATAATTCACCCCTCCACTTT. This sequence encodes CASSSDRVGYNSPLHF. The rearrangement links TRBV7-9 to TRBJ1-6; TRBD1 matches at 8 bases. The V and J ends lost 4 bases and 4 bases, in that order; junction bases with no gene match: 6. Germline CDR1 SEHNR, CDR2 FQNEAQ (reference sequence). The CDR3 consists of 16 residues.

This clonotype occurred a few times. The CDR3 DNA reads TGTGCCAGCACCTTTGTATGGACAGGGGTTAGCTATGGCTACACCTTC. Translating it yields CASTFVWTGVSYGYTF. This rearrangement joins TRBV7-2 to TRBJ1-2, with 9 bases matching TRBD1. V lost 7 bases, J lost 4 bases, and 13 bases stayed unmatched. The germline V gene has CDR1 SGHTA and CDR2 FQGNSA. The CDR3 length is 16 residues.

The J gene is TRBJ2-5, the V gene TRBV12-5, with D possibly TRBD2 on 6 matching bases. V was clipped by 9 bases and J by 1 base, with 9 bases between them. This CDR3 comprises 12 residues. Looked up from germline, CDR1 is LGHNT and CDR2 is FRNRAP. The CDR3 reads CASRGSQETQYF. The CDR3 DNA reads as TGTGCTAGCCGGGGGTCCCAAGAGACCCAGTACTTC.

This clonotype was counted many times. The chain joins TRBV11-3 to TRBJ2-2; 11 nucleotides agree with TRBD2. The germline V gene has CDR1 SGHNT and CDR2 YENEEA. Trimming took 5 bases from V and 7 from J; bases not matched to a gene: 3. This CDR3 comprises 14 residues. For the CDR3, the DNA is TGTGCCAGCAGCGGGGGACTAGCGGACGGGGAGCTGTTTTTT. This encodes CASSGGLADGELFF.

This clonotype has just one count. The V call is TRBV12-3 or TRBV12-4, the J call TRBJ1-1; maybe TRBD1 (5 bases). The V gene lost 3 bases and the J gene lost 4 bases, with 15 bases spanning the gap. The length of the CDR3 is 15 residues. CDR3 residues: CASSLGQVGVTEAFF. For the CDR3, the DNA is TGTGCCAGCAGTTTGGGGCAAGTGGGCGTCACTGAAGCTTTCTTT.

V usage is TRBV27 and J usage is TRBJ2-3; D gene ambiguous. Per germline, CDR1 MNHEY and CDR2 SMNVEV (reference sequence). CDR3 length equals 14 residues. Trimming cost V 3 bases and J 5 bases, with 12 bases left between them. The CDR3: CASSFLGIEDTQYF. The CDR3 DNA follows: TGTGCCAGCAGTTTTTTAGGGATCGAAGATACGCAGTATTTT.